The source of this T cell receptor (beta chain) is a study of T cells after yellow fever vaccination. Making TCR cDNA involved 5'RACE template switching, which added UMIs and a universal primer site. Each CDR3 protein is one row after TCRdb ran MiXCR on the 5' RACE reads. This sample carries 550,000 or so distinct CDR3 sequences, around 21% of them seen once, and the ten largest clones take approximately 15%. Whole-study findings and limits: Few clonotypes appeared in both CD4 and CD8 compartments. Clones from primary vaccination mostly reappeared after the booster (less than 98% CD4, over 85% CD8).

Germline assignment: CDR1 SGHDN and CDR2 FVKESK. V dropped 0 bases and J dropped 1; count of bases not matched to a gene: 12. This CDR3 has 20 residues. Of note for this clonotype: Its antigen is unknown.

The sample here was PBMCs, taken 15 days after the yellow fever booster vaccination. The TCR originated in a man aged 25 to 40 who received the YFV17D yellow fever vaccine. This chain links TRBV14 with TRBJ2-2, with 9 bases aligning to TRBD1. The CDR3 protein is CASSQDLGDRDLQNTGELFF. DNA of the CDR3: TGTGCCAGCAGCCAAGATTTAGGGGACAGGGACCTACAGAACACCGGGGAGCTGTTTTTT.